This T cell receptor beta chain was profiled in a study of graft-versus-host responses after intestinal transplantation. Study-wide context: Once they had received anti-thymocyte globulin induction, all recipients took tacrolimus and steroids for three to four years. Study-level findings and limits: Ileal or blood samples showed some GvH clones first, and such clones were also found in recipient marrow.

V lost 1 base and J lost 7, with 19 bases in between. Germline CDR1 and CDR2: MGHDK and SYGVNS. The CDR3 spans 16 residues. This clone was recorded a few times. Its antigen is unknown. Method: immunoSEQ multiplex PCR; TCRdb's copy keeps in-frame clones and lacks some. The data hold over 9,000 clones, with around 87% observed a single time. The J gene is TRBJ1-2, the V gene TRBV25-1; D not resolved. Here the sequenced sample was PBMCs, taken approximately 240 days after intestinal transplant. This clonotype originated in a human patient who received an intestinal transplant, so some T cells may come from the graft donor. CDR3 sequence: CASSEFGSPPTAGYTF. CDR3 DNA: TGTGCCAGCAGTGAATTTGGGAGCCCCCCCACCGCTGGCTACACCTTC.